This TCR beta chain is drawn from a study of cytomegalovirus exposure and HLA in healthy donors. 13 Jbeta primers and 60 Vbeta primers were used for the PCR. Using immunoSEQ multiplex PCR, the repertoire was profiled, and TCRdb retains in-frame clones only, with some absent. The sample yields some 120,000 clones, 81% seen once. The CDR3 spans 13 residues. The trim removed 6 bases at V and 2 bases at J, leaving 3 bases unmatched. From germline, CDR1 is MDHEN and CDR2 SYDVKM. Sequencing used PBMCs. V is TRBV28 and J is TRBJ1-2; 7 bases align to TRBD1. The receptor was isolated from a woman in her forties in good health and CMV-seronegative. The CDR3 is CASRETGNYGYTF. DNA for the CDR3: TGTGCCAGCAGAGAGACAGGGAACTATGGCTACACCTTC.